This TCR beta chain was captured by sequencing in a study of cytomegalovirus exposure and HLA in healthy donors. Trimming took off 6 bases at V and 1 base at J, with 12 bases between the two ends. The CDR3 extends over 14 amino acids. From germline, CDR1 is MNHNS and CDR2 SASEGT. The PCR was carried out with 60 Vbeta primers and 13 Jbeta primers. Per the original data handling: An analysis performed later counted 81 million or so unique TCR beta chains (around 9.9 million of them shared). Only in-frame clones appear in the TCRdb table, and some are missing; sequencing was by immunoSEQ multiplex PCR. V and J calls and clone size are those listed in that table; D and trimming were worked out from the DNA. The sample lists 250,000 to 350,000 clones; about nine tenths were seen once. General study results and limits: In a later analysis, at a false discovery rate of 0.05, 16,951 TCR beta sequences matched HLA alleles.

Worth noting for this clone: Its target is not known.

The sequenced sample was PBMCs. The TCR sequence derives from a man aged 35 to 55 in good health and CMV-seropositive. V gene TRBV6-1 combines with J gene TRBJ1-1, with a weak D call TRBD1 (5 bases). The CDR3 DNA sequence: TGTGCCAGCAGCTCGGTGGGGGGGAACACTGAAGCTTTCTTT. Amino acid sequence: CASSSVGGNTEAFF.